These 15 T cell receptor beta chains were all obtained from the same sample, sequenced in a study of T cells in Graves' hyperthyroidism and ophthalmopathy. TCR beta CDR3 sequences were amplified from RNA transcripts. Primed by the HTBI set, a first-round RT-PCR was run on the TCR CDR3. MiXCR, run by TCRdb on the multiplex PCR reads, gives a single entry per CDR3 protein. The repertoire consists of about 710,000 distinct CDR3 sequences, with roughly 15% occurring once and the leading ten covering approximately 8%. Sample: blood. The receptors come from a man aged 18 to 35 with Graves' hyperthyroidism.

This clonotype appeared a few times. The CDR3: CASRSGSRGKETQYF. The CDR3 DNA reads as TGTGCCAGCAGGTCGGGGTCTCGGGGCAAAGAGACCCAGTACTTC. This rearrangement joins TRBV12-3 or TRBV12-4 to TRBJ2-5; D might be TRBD1 or TRBD2, each matching 5 bases. This CDR3 comprises 15 residues. Trimming removed 6 bases from V and 3 bases from J, with 17 bases in between.

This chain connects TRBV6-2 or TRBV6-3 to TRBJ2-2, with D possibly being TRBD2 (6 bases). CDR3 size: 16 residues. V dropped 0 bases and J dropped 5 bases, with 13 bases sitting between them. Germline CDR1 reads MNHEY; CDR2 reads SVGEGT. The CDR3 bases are TGTGCCAGCAGTTACTCAAGGGACTTAGGGACCGGGGAGCTGTTTTTT. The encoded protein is CASSYSRDLGTGELFF.

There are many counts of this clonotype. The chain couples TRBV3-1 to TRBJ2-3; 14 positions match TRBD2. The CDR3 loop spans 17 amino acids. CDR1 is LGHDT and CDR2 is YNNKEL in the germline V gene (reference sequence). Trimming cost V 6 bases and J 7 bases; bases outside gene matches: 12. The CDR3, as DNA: TGTGCCAGCAGGACCGCCGGGACTAGCGGGAGTCTCCATACGCAGTATTTT. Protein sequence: CASRTAGTSGSLHTQYF.

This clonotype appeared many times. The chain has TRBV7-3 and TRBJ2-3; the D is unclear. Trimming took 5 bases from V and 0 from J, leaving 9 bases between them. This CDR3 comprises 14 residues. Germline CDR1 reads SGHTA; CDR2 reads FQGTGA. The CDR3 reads CASSEGISTDTQYF. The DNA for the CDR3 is TGTGCCAGCAGCGAAGGGATTAGCACAGATACGCAGTATTTT.

CDR3 in DNA: TGTGCCAGCAGTTCTGACAGGGGTGGAGGTTTCTTT. Its translation: CASSSDRGGGFF. The chain uses TRBV28 and TRBJ1-1; 8 bases are shared with TRBD1. The V segment lost 4 bases and the J segment 13 bases; nucleotides outside the gene matches: 8. Germline V gene data show CDR1 as MDHEN and CDR2 as SYDVKM. There are 12 residues in the CDR3.

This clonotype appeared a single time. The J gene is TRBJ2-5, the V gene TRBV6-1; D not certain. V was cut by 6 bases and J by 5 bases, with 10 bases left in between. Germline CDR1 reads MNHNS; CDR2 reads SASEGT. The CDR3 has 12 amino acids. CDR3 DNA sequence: TGTGCCAGCAGAGGTGGTTTCGAGACCCAGTACTTC. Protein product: CASRGGFETQYF.

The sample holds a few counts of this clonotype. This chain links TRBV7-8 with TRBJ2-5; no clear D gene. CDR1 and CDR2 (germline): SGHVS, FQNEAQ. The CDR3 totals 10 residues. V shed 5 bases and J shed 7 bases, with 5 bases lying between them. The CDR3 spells CASSPRTQYF. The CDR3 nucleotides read TGTGCCAGCAGCCCACGGACCCAGTACTTC.

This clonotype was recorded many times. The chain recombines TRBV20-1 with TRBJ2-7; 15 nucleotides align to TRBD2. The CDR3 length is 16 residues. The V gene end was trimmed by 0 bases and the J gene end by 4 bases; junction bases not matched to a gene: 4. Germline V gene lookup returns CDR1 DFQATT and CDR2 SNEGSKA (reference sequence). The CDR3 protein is CSARETGLAGGYEQYF. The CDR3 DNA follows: TGCAGTGCTAGAGAAACGGGACTAGCGGGAGGTTACGAGCAGTACTTC.

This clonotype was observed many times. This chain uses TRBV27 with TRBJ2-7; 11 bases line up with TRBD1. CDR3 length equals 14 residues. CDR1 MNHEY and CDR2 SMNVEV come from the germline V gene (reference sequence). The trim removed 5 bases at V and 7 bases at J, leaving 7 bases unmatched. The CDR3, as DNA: TGTGCCAGCAGTGTACAAGGGACAGGGGGTGAGCAGTACTTC. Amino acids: CASSVQGTGGEQYF.

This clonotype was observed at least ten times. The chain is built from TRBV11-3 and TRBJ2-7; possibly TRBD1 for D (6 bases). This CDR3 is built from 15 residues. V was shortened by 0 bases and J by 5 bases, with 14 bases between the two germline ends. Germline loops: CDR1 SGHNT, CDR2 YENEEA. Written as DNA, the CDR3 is TGTGCCAGCAGCTTAGATCTCGCACAGGGCGACGAGCAGTACTTC. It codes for CASSLDLAQGDEQYF.

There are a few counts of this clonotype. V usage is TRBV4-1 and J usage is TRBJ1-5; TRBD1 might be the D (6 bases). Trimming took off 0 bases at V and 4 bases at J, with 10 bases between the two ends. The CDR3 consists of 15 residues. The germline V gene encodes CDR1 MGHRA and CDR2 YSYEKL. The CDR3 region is CASSQDRTGNQPQHF. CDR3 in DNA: TGCGCCAGCAGCCAAGATCGAACAGGGAATCAGCCCCAGCATTTT.

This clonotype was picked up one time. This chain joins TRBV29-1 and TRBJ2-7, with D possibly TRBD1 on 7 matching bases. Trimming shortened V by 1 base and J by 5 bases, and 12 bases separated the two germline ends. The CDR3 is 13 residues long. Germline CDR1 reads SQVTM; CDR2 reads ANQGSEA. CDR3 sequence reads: CSVEGQGGNEQYF. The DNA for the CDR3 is TGCAGCGTTGAAGGACAGGGAGGAAACGAGCAGTACTTC.

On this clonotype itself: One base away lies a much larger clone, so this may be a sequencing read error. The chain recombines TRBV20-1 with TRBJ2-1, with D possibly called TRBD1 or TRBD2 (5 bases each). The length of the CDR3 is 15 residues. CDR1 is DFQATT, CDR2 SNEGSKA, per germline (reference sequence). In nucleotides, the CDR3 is TGCAGTGCCGCGGACGGGACCGTCTCCTACAATGAGCAGTCCTTC. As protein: CSAADGTVSYNEQSF.

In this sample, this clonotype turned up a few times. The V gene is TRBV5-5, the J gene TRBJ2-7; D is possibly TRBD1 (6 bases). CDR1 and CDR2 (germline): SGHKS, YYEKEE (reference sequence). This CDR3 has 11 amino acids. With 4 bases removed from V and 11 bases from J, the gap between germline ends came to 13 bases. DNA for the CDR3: TGTGCCAGCAGCCAAACGACAGGAGAGTACTTC. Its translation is CASSQTTGEYF.

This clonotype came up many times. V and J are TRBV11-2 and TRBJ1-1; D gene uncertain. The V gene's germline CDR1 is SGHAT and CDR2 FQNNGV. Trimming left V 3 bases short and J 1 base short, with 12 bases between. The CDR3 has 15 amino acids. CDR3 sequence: CASSFDWWGNTEAFF. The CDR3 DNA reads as TGTGCCAGCAGCTTTGACTGGTGGGGGAACACTGAAGCTTTCTTT.